These 20 T cell receptor beta chains originate from one sample sequenced in a study of response to subunit inactivated influenza vaccine. From the RT-PCR reads, TCRdb called clonotypes with MiXCR, one entry per CDR3 protein. This table has about 540,000 distinct CDR3 sequences, 12% to 15% appearing once. Here the sequenced sample was PBMCs from blood, taken roughly 12 days after vaccination. The receptor source for this set is a man aged 45-65 years who received an inactivated influenza vaccine.

This clonotype was recorded a few times. V gene TRBV12-3 or TRBV12-4 combines with J gene TRBJ1-4, with D possibly matching TRBD1 (5 bases). This CDR3 is 14 amino acids long. Deletions cut 6 bases from V and 6 bases from J, with 14 bases between. CDR3 nucleotides: TGTGCCAGCAGCGCCTGGGGGGGGGATGAAAAACTGTTTTTT. It specifies CASSAWGGDEKLFF.

The table lists this clonotype with a few counts. The V call is TRBV3-1, the J call TRBJ2-3; D not certain. The CDR3 has 12 amino acids. Trimming pared 6 bases from V and 4 bases from J, leaving 8 bases between. Germline V gene sequence: CDR1 LGHDT, CDR2 YNNKEL (reference sequence). The CDR3 DNA reads TGTGCCAGCAGTGAAGAGCCAGATACGCAGTATTTT. Its translation: CASSEEPDTQYF.

This clonotype was detected many times. The rearrangement links TRBV29-1 to TRBJ1-1; no clear D. Germline V gene data show CDR1 as SQVTM and CDR2 as ANQGSEA. This CDR3 region has 15 residues. The V and J ends lost 7 bases and 3 bases respectively, with 21 bases between them. CDR3 sequence: CSAIESVHLDTEAFF. CDR3 in DNA: TGCAGCGCTATAGAGAGCGTGCATTTGGACACTGAAGCTTTCTTT.

This clonotype was seen a handful of times. V is TRBV20-1 and J is TRBJ2-1; D uncertain. This CDR3 is 15 amino acids long. Germline loops: CDR1 DFQATT, CDR2 SNEGSKA (reference sequence). V was cut by 1 base and J by 3 bases, with 13 bases left in between. CDR3 nucleotide sequence: TGCAGTGCTAGAGGACGTCGGTCGGGCTACAATGAGCAGTTCTTC. Protein: CSARGRRSGYNEQFF.

The chain uses TRBV6-5 and TRBJ1-6; D is ambiguous. Germline V CDR1 and CDR2: MNHEY, SVGAGI. V lost 4 bases to trimming and J lost 7 bases, with 11 bases between them. This CDR3 is built from 14 residues. The DNA for the CDR3 is TGTGCCAGCAGTTCTGGGCGGAAGAATTCACCCCTCCACTTT. As protein: CASSSGRKNSPLHF.

This clonotype was seen only a few times. The J gene is TRBJ2-4, the V gene TRBV20-1, with D uncertain. CDR3 length: 14 amino acids. In germline, CDR1 is DFQATT, CDR2 SNEGSKA (reference sequence). V dropped 0 bases and J dropped 0 bases, with 6 bases sitting between them. In DNA form, the CDR3 reads TGCAGTGCTAGAGATCGACTAGCCAAAAACATTCAGTACTTC. This codes for CSARDRLAKNIQYF.

This clonotype was picked up a small number of times. The chain joins TRBV2 to TRBJ2-1; D possibly corresponds to TRBD1 (6 bases). This CDR3 is built from 16 residues. V was clipped by 7 bases and J by 0 bases, with 16 bases between them. The germline V gene has CDR1 SNHLY and CDR2 FYNNEI. CDR3 DNA: TGTGCCAGCACCAGGGATACAGGGAGCTCCTACAATGAGCAGTTCTTC. Translation gives CASTRDTGSSYNEQFF.

This clonotype has a handful of counts. The rearrangement links TRBV20-1 to TRBJ1-1; maybe TRBD1 (5 bases). CDR3 size: 14 residues. With 6 bases removed from V and 0 bases from J, the gap between germline ends came to 14 bases. Per germline, CDR1 DFQATT and CDR2 SNEGSKA (reference sequence). The CDR3 DNA sequence: TGCAGTGCAAACGGCCAAGGGGTGAACACTGAAGCTTTCTTT. Its protein product is CSANGQGVNTEAFF.

This sequence joins TRBV2 and TRBJ2-2; 10 bases map to TRBD1. This CDR3 contains 14 residues. Germline V lookup: CDR1 SNHLY, CDR2 FYNNEI. The J segment lost 5 bases and the V segment lost 6 bases, leaving 3 bases of the junction unmatched. This CDR3 is CASRTDRGTGELFF. As DNA, the CDR3 is TGTGCCAGCAGGACGGACAGGGGGACCGGGGAGCTGTTTTTT.

V usage is TRBV4-2 and J usage is TRBJ2-1, with 11 bases aligning to TRBD2. The trim removed 3 bases at V and 7 bases at J, leaving 8 bases unmatched. Germline V gene data show CDR1 as LGHNA and CDR2 as YNFKEQ. This CDR3 is built from 16 residues. This CDR3 reads CASSQPLAGGVNEQFF. The CDR3 nucleotides are TGTGCCAGCAGCCAGCCCCTAGCGGGAGGTGTTAATGAGCAGTTCTTC.

This clonotype was recorded only once. V usage is TRBV18 and J usage is TRBJ2-5, with a possible D match to TRBD2 (5 bases). V shed 5 bases and J shed 4 bases, with 17 bases lying between them. There are 15 residues in the CDR3. Germline CDR1 KGHSH, CDR2 LQKENI. The CDR3 nucleotides are TGTGCCAGCTCAGATGGGGTCACTAGAGGAGAGACCCAGTACTTC. It yields the protein CASSDGVTRGETQYF.

This clonotype has more than one count but fewer than ten. V is TRBV29-1 and J is TRBJ2-1, with a possible D match to TRBD2 (7 bases). V gave up 2 bases and J gave up 9 bases, with 14 bases separating them. The germline V gene encodes CDR1 SQVTM and CDR2 ANQGSEA. The CDR3 extends over 13 amino acids. This chain's CDR3 is CSVERWGGLEQFF. The CDR3 DNA reads TGCAGCGTTGAACGCTGGGGGGGCCTTGAGCAGTTCTTC.

This clonotype was picked up a small number of times. The V and J genes are TRBV7-9 and TRBJ2-5, with TRBD2 as a possible D gene (5 bases). Germline CDR1 reads SEHNR; CDR2 reads FQNEAQ (reference sequence). The CDR3 is 12 residues long. V dropped 7 bases and J dropped 8 bases, with 14 bases sitting between them. The CDR3 is CASTIPGRTQYF. CDR3 sequence (DNA): TGTGCCAGCACCATACCGGGGAGAACCCAGTACTTC.

The genes are TRBV7-3 and TRBJ2-2, with 9 bases that match TRBD1. The germline CDR1 and CDR2 sequences are SGHTA and FQGTGA. V trimming: 11 bases; J trimming: 5 bases; junction bases outside the gene matches: 12. This CDR3 spans 15 amino acids. CDR3 nucleotides: TGTGCCCGTCTGTACAGGGGGCGAAAAACCGGGGAGCTGTTTTTT. Translated: CARLYRGRKTGELFF.

There are many counts of this clonotype. The chain is built from TRBV9 and TRBJ1-6; TRBD1 aligns across 7 bases. The V segment lost 3 bases and the J segment 7 bases; nucleotides outside the gene matches: 7. Germline CDR1 reads SGDLS; CDR2 reads YYNGEE. The CDR3 covers 15 residues. The CDR3 DNA reads as TGTGCCAGCAGCGCACGGACAGGTAGAAATTCACCCCTCCACTTT. This sequence encodes CASSARTGRNSPLHF.

The chain has TRBV14 and TRBJ1-6, with 9 bases aligning to TRBD1. Germline loops: CDR1 SGHDN, CDR2 FVKESK. This CDR3 has 15 residues. V gave up 4 bases and J gave up 5 bases; unmatched junction bases: 3. The DNA of the CDR3 is TGTGCCAGCAGCCGCGGGACAGGGCATAATTCACCCCTCCACTTT. Protein product: CASSRGTGHNSPLHF.

This clonotype occurred a few times. V usage is TRBV9 and J usage is TRBJ2-2; 7 nucleotides line up with TRBD1. The CDR3 sequence is 16 residues long. Unmatched junction bases numbered 10, after V lost 4 bases and J lost 4 bases. Looked up from germline, CDR1 is SGDLS and CDR2 is YYNGEE. The CDR3 DNA sequence: TGTGCCAGCAGCCCCCTACCACAGGGGAGCACCGGGGAGCTGTTTTTT. Encoded protein: CASSPLPQGSTGELFF.

The chain combines TRBV24-1 with TRBJ2-7; 11 bases are shared with TRBD1. The CDR3 runs 16 residues. Per germline, CDR1 KGHDR and CDR2 SFDVKD. With 11 bases clipped from V and 6 bases from J, the junction kept 17 bases outside the gene matches. The CDR3 loop reads CANNRTGGISHCEQYF. Written as DNA, the CDR3 is TGTGCCAATAACCGGACAGGGGGCATTTCTCACTGCGAGCAGTACTTC.

This clonotype has a handful of counts. The chain uses TRBV20-1 and TRBJ1-2; the match to TRBD1 covers 7 bases. Germline lookup yields CDR1 DFQATT and CDR2 SNEGSKA (reference sequence). V was pared by 2 bases and J by 1 base, with 1 base of the junction left unmatched. The CDR3 length is 13 residues. The CDR3 DNA reads TGCAGTGCTAGACACAGGGGTAACTATGGCTACACCTTC. Protein product: CSARHRGNYGYTF.

This clonotype was counted ten times or more. J is TRBJ2-1 and V is TRBV6-1; 9 bases match TRBD1. After removal of 5 bases from V and 9 bases from J, the junction contained 5 bases not matched to a gene. The CDR3 sequence is 13 residues long. Germline CDR1 and CDR2: MNHNS and SASEGT. The CDR3 bases are TGTGCCAGCAGTCAGGACAGGGGTGTTGAGCAGTTCTTC. It yields the protein CASSQDRGVEQFF.